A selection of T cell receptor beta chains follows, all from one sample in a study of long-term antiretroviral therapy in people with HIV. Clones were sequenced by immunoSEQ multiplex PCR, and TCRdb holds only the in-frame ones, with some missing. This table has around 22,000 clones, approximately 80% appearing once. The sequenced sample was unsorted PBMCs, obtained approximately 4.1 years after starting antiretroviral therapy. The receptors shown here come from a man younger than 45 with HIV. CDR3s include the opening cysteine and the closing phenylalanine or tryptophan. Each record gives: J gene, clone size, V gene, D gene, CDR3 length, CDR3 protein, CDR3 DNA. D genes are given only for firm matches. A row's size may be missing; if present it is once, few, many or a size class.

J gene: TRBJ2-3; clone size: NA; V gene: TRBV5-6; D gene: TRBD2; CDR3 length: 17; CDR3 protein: CASSPVGLAGGVDTQYF; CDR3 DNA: TGTGCCAGCAGCCCAGTCGGACTAGCGGGGGGAGTGGATACGCAGTATTTT
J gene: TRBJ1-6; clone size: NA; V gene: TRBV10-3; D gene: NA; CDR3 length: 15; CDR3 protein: CAVQQEVRTNSPLHF; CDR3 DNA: TGTGCCGTCCAACAAGAGGTGAGGACAAATTCACCCCTCCACTTT
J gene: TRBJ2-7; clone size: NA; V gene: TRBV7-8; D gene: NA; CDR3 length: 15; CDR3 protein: CASSARTSLFYEQYF; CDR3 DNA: TGTGCCAGCAGCGCGCGGACGTCGCTTTTCTACGAGCAGTACTTC
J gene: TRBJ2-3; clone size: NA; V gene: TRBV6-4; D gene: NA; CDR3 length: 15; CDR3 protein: CASSDLGASTDTQYF; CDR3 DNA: TGTGCCAGCAGTGACTTGGGGGCCAGCACAGATACGCAGTATTTT
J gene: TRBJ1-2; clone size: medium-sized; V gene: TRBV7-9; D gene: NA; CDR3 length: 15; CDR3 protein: CASSSSRDGAYGYTF; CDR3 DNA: TGTGCCAGCAGCTCGAGTCGGGACGGGGCCTATGGCTACACCTTC
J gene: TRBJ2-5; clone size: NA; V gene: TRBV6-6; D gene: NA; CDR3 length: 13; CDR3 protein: CASSWGGGETQYF; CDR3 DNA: TGTGCCAGCAGTTGGGGAGGGGGGGAGACCCAGTACTTC
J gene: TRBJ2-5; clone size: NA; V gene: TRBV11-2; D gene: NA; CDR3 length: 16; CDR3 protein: CASSPLRGPASGTQYF; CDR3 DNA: TGTGCCAGCAGCCCCCTCCGTGGCCCCGCCTCGGGGACCCAGTACTTC
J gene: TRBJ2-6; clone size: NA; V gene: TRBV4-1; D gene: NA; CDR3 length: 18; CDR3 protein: CASSQTSRGRSGANVLTF; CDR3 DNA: TGCGCCAGCAGCCAAACGTCCAGGGGACGGTCTGGGGCCAACGTCCTGACTTTC
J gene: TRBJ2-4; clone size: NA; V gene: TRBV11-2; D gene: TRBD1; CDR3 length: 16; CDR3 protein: CASSHWTGEAKNIQYF; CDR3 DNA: TGTGCCAGCAGCCACTGGACAGGCGAAGCCAAAAACATTCAGTACTTC
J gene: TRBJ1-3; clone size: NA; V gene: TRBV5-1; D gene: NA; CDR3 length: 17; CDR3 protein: CASSLEARGSPGNTIYF; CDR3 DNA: TGCGCCAGCAGCTTGGAAGCCAGGGGTTCGCCTGGAAACACCATATATTTT
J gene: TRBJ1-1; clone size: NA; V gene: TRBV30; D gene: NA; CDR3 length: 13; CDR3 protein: CAWSDTVNTEAFF; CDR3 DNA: TGTGCCTGGAGCGATACAGTGAACACTGAAGCTTTCTTT
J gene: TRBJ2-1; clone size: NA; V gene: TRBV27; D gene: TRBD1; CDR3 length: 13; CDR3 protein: CASNPTGGNEQFF; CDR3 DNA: TGTGCCAGCAACCCGACAGGGGGCAATGAGCAGTTCTTC
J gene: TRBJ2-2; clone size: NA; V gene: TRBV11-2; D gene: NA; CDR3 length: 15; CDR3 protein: CASSLGGLSTGELFF; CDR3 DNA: TGTGCCAGCAGCTTAGGGGGACTGAGCACCGGGGAGCTGTTTTTT
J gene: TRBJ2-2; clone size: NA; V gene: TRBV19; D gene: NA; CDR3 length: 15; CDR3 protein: CATSLRILNTGELFF; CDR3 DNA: TGTGCCACCTCTCTTCGGATCCTGAACACCGGGGAGCTGTTTTTT
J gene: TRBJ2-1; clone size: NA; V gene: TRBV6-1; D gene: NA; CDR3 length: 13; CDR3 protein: CASITGRGDEQFF; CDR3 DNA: TGTGCCAGCATTACGGGTAGGGGTGATGAGCAGTTCTTC
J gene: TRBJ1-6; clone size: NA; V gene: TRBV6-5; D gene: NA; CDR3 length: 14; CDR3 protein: CASSYSDRYSPLHF; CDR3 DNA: TGTGCCAGCAGTTACAGCGACAGGTATTCACCCCTCCACTTT
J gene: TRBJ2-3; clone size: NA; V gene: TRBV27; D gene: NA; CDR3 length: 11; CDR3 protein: CASSYSDTQYF; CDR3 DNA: TGTGCCAGCAGTTATTCAGATACGCAGTATTTT
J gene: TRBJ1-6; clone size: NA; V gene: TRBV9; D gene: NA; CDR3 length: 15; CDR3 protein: CASSVNRVNGSPLHF; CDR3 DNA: TGTGCCAGCAGCGTAAACAGGGTGAATGGTTCACCCCTCCACTTT
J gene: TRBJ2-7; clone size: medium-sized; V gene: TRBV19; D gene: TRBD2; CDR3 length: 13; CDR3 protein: CASSIASGDEQYF; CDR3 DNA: TGTGCCAGTAGTATCGCTAGCGGGGACGAGCAGTACTTC
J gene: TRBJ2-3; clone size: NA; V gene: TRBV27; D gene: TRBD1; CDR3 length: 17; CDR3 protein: CASSPIKGTGGLDTQYF; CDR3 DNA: TGTGCCAGCAGTCCGATCAAAGGGACAGGGGGATTGGATACGCAGTATTTT
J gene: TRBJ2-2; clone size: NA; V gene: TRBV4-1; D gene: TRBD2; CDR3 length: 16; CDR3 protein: CASSQDGGGRTGELFF; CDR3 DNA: TGCGCCAGCAGCCAAGATGGCGGGGGACGCACCGGGGAGCTGTTTTTT
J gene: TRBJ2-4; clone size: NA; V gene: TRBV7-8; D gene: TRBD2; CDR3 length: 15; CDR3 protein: CASSDGLAVNRVQYF; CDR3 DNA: TGTGCCAGCAGCGATGGACTAGCGGTTAACCGGGTTCAGTACTTC
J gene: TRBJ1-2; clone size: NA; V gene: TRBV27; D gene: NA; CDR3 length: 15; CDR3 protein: CASRGGAPGRYGYTF; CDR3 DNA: TGTGCCAGCAGGGGGGGGGCCCCGGGGAGGTATGGCTACACCTTC